Described below is a single TCR beta chain sequence and its context. The data derive from a study of control samples from healthy donors and cancer patients. The assay was immunoSEQ multiplex PCR, and TCRdb's table has in-frame clones only and misses some. The profile covers about 170,000 clones, with 88% appearing a single time and nearly 5% taken by the ten largest. Germline CDR1 is MNHEY and CDR2 is SVGAGI. This CDR3 has 13 amino acids. V was pared by 5 bases and J by 4 bases, with 9 bases between. The sample was blood. This sequence originates from a woman in her twenties or thirties in good health. The chain employs TRBV6-5 and TRBJ1-3; D gene ambiguous. DNA of the CDR3: TGTGCCAGCAGTCGGGTCCCCGGAAACACCATATATTTT. Translation: CASSRVPGNTIYF.